The rows below give T cell receptor beta chains drawn from one sample of a study of shared clonotypes between healthy human individuals. The assay was immunoSEQ multiplex PCR, and TCRdb's table has in-frame clones only and misses some. The sample shows 1.5 million to 2.5 million clones, about 95% of them seen only once. The material sequenced was naive CD8+ T cells sorted from blood. These receptors originate from a man aged 18-30 years in good health. The CDR3 runs from the conserved cysteine through the conserved F or W. Fields, in order: clone size, V gene, D gene, J gene, CDR3 protein, CDR3 DNA. The D gene is left open where the match is weak. Expanded clones get a size class; other rows say once, few or many, or leave the size out.

NA	TRBV6-7	NA	TRBJ1-4	CASSPLPQGKEKLFF	TGTGCCAGCAGCCCATTGCCCCAGGGGAAAGAAAAACTGTTTTTT
NA	TRBV6-6	TRBD2	TRBJ2-1	CASSYFVSGSSDEQFF	TGTGCCAGCAGTTACTTCGTTAGCGGGAGTTCCGATGAGCAGTTCTTC
NA	TRBV5-4	NA	TRBJ2-1	CASSPWGSGPYNEQFF	TGTGCCAGCAGCCCCTGGGGGAGCGGGCCTTACAATGAGCAGTTCTTC
NA	TRBV5-6	NA	TRBJ2-7	CASSGGRSGEQYF	TGTGCCAGCAGCGGCGGACGGTCCGGAGAGCAGTACTTC
NA	TRBV6-5	TRBD2	TRBJ2-3	CASNRLAGVADTQYF	TGTGCCAGCAATCGACTAGCGGGAGTAGCAGATACGCAGTATTTT
NA	TRBV7-9	NA	TRBJ1-2	CASSWEGSYGYTF	TGTGCCAGCAGTTGGGAGGGGAGCTATGGCTACACCTTC
NA	TRBV4-3	TRBD1	TRBJ1-6	CASSQGTGGEYNSPLHF	TGCGCCAGCAGCCAAGGGACAGGGGGCGAGTATAATTCACCCCTCCACTTT
NA	TRBV11-2	NA	TRBJ1-3	CASSLGQISGNTIYF	TGTGCCAGCAGCCTCGGACAGATCTCTGGAAACACCATATATTTT
NA	TRBV11-2	NA	TRBJ1-2	CASSLGLGGGYGYTF	TGTGCCAGCAGCTTAGGATTAGGCGGGGGCTATGGCTACACCTTC
NA	TRBV27	NA	TRBJ2-2	CASSHRISEANTGELFF	TGTGCCAGCAGTCATAGAATTTCTGAAGCGAACACCGGGGAGCTGTTTTTT
NA	TRBV4-1	TRBD2	TRBJ2-5	CASSQDAGGLETQYF	TGCGCCAGCAGCCAAGACGCGGGGGGGCTAGAGACCCAGTACTTC
once	TRBV21-1	NA	TRBJ2-7	CASSKGGGPHEQYF	TGTGCCAGCAGCAAAGGGGGAGGGCCCCACGAGCAGTACTTC
NA	TRBV5-1	NA	TRBJ2-2	CASSYPNTGELFF	TGCGCCAGCAGCTATCCCAACACCGGGGAGCTGTTTTTT
NA	TRBV5-1	TRBD2	TRBJ2-7	CASSESSGGKDEQYF	TGCGCCAGCAGTGAGAGTAGCGGGGGGAAGGACGAGCAGTACTTC
NA	TRBV28	NA	TRBJ2-7	CASCRGLDYEQYF	TGTGCCAGCTGCCGGGGATTGGACTACGAGCAGTACTTC
once	TRBV25-1	NA	TRBJ1-2	CASSDEQSNYGYTF	TGTGCCAGCAGTGATGAACAGTCTAACTATGGCTACACCTTC
NA	TRBV4-1	TRBD1	TRBJ2-1	CASSLRDSSYNEQFF	TGCGCCAGCAGCCTACGGGACAGCTCCTACAATGAGCAGTTCTTC
NA	TRBV11-3	NA	TRBJ2-3	CASSLMEDTQYF	TGTGCCAGCAGCTTAATGGAGGATACGCAGTATTTT
NA	TRBV28	TRBD2	TRBJ2-7	CASSFRAGVRYEQYF	TGTGCCAGCAGTTTTCGAGCGGGGGTAAGATACGAGCAGTACTTC
NA	TRBV2	NA	TRBJ2-3	CARETDTDTQYF	TGTGCCAGAGAGACAGACACAGATACGCAGTATTTT
NA	TRBV5-4	NA	TRBJ2-7	CASSLVGGGEQYF	TGTGCCAGCAGCTTGGTAGGAGGGGGCGAGCAGTACTTC
NA	TRBV19	TRBD1	TRBJ2-7	CASSDRGQDVYEQYF	TGTGCCAGTTCAGACAGGGGGCAGGATGTTTACGAGCAGTACTTC
NA	TRBV10-3	NA	TRBJ2-7	CAIGGINPDSYEQYF	TGTGCCATCGGTGGTATTAACCCTGACTCCTACGAGCAGTACTTC
NA	TRBV27	NA	TRBJ2-7	CASSLAGDEQYF	TGTGCCAGCAGTTTGGCAGGGGACGAGCAGTACTTC
NA	TRBV4-3	NA	TRBJ1-6	CASTKDRGSYNSPLHF	TGCGCCAGCACCAAGGACCGGGGATCCTATAATTCACCCCTCCACTTT
NA	TRBV4-1	TRBD2	TRBJ2-7	CASSFRTSGYEQYF	TGCGCCAGCAGCTTTAGGACTAGCGGCTACGAGCAGTACTTC
NA	TRBV5-4	TRBD2	TRBJ2-1	CASSLSLAGADEQFF	TGTGCCAGCAGCTTGAGTCTAGCGGGAGCCGATGAGCAGTTCTTC
NA	TRBV6-1	TRBD1	TRBJ1-1	CASRWDSLNTEAFF	TGTGCCAGCAGATGGGACAGCTTGAACACTGAAGCTTTCTTT
NA	TRBV6-6	NA	TRBJ2-7	CASSLLAEAYEQYF	TGTGCCAGCAGTTTACTAGCTGAAGCCTACGAGCAGTACTTC
NA	TRBV4-1	NA	TRBJ2-7	CASSLPSSEQYF	TGCGCCAGCAGCCTACCTAGCTCCGAGCAGTACTTC
NA	TRBV11-2	NA	TRBJ2-1	CASSLEGSSYNEQFF	TGTGCCAGCAGCTTAGAGGGATCCTCCTACAATGAGCAGTTCTTC
NA	TRBV28	NA	TRBJ2-7	CASSLRHYVSYEQYF	TGTGCCAGCAGCCTTCGGCACTATGTCTCCTACGAGCAGTACTTC
NA	TRBV28	TRBD1	TRBJ1-6	CASSLGQGGSPLHF	TGTGCCAGCAGTCTTGGACAGGGGGGCTCACCCCTCCACTTT
NA	TRBV4-1	TRBD2	TRBJ2-7	CASSQVPAGGYEQYF	TGCGCCAGCAGCCAAGTGCCAGCGGGGGGCTACGAGCAGTACTTC
NA	TRBV19	NA	TRBJ2-2	CASMKPEGPTGELFF	TGTGCCAGTATGAAGCCGGAGGGCCCCACCGGGGAGCTGTTTTTT
NA	TRBV6-5	NA	TRBJ1-1	CASSYTAEDTEAFF	TGTGCCAGCAGTTACACCGCGGAGGACACTGAAGCTTTCTTT
NA	TRBV5-1	NA	TRBJ2-7	CASSLMSSYEQYF	TGCGCCAGCAGCTTGATGTCGAGCTACGAGCAGTACTTC
NA	TRBV9	NA	TRBJ2-5	CASSATVQETQYF	TGTGCCAGCAGCGCGACAGTGCAAGAGACCCAGTACTTC
NA	TRBV4-1	TRBD2	TRBJ2-3	CASSQEELAGRRTDTQYF	TGCGCCAGCAGCCAAGAGGAACTAGCGGGACGAAGGACAGATACGCAGTATTTT
NA	TRBV21-1	NA	TRBJ1-3	CASSKRRPTVGNTIYF	TGTGCCAGCAGCAAACGTCGCCCGACCGTAGGAAACACCATATATTTT
NA	TRBV27	TRBD1	TRBJ2-3	CASSPSTGGTDTQYF	TGTGCCAGCAGTCCCTCGACAGGGGGAACAGATACGCAGTATTTT
NA	TRBV29-1	NA	TRBJ2-1	CSVGGNHNEQFF	TGCAGCGTTGGGGGGAACCACAATGAGCAGTTCTTC
NA	TRBV6-5	NA	TRBJ2-3	CASSYSLATDTQYF	TGTGCCAGCAGTTACTCATTGGCTACAGATACGCAGTATTTT
NA	TRBV4-1	NA	TRBJ2-2	CASSQDDLAGLLSTGELFF	TGCGCCAGCAGCCAAGACGATTTAGCAGGTCTTCTGAGCACCGGGGAGCTGTTTTTT
NA	TRBV12-5	NA	TRBJ2-7	CASGRPPYEQYF	TGTGCTAGTGGACGGCCCCCCTACGAGCAGTACTTC
NA	TRBV29-1	NA	TRBJ2-1	CSAIAAVYNEQFF	TGCAGCGCCATAGCGGCAGTTTACAATGAGCAGTTCTTC
few	TRBV5-4	NA	TRBJ1-6	CASSPDENSPLHF	TGTGCCAGCAGCCCCGATGAGAATTCACCCCTCCACTTT
NA	TRBV5-4	NA	TRBJ2-7	CASSLGQGAYEQYF	TGTGCCAGCAGCTTGGGGCAGGGCGCCTACGAGCAGTACTTC
NA	TRBV9	NA	TRBJ2-7	CASSVGGPAYEQYF	TGTGCCAGCAGCGTAGGAGGACCCGCCTACGAGCAGTACTTC
once	TRBV27	NA	TRBJ2-7	CASSFSGMTYEQYF	TGTGCCAGCAGCTTCAGTGGTATGACCTACGAGCAGTACTTC
NA	TRBV5-4	TRBD2	TRBJ2-3	CASSLRLAGTDTQYF	TGTGCCAGCAGCTTGAGACTAGCGGGCACAGATACGCAGTATTTT
NA	TRBV9	NA	TRBJ2-7	CASSVEGDGAYEQYF	TGTGCCAGCAGCGTAGAGGGGGACGGAGCCTACGAGCAGTACTTC